These 31 T cell receptor beta chains came from one sample sequenced in a study of T cell responses to AZD1222 COVID-19 vaccine. The data were produced by immunoSEQ multiplex PCR, yet TCRdb's version contains in-frame clones alone and is incomplete. The sample records about 120,000 clones, more than 80% being singletons. Sequenced material: peripheral blood, taken on day 0 of AZD1222 vaccination. The receptors were gathered from an adult in good health.

This sequence joins TRBV5-1 and TRBJ2-1; tentatively, D is TRBD1 (6 bases). CDR1 and CDR2 (germline): SGHRS, YFSETQ. CDR3 length: 14 residues. Trimming shortened V by 3 bases and J by 1 base, and 8 bases separated the two germline ends. CDR3 in amino acids: CASSSGQSYNEQFF. The CDR3 nucleotides read TGCGCCAGCAGCTCAGGACAGTCCTACAATGAGCAGTTCTTC.

The chain recombines TRBV24-1 with TRBJ2-7, with D perhaps matching TRBD2 (6 bases). This CDR3 spans 17 amino acids. Germline CDR1 and CDR2: KGHDR and SFDVKD. The V gene lost 6 bases and the J gene lost 2 bases, with 22 bases spanning the gap. This chain's CDR3 is CATSPISLAGSPYEQYF. As DNA, the CDR3 is TGTGCCACCAGTCCCATAAGCCTGGCGGGAAGTCCCTACGAGCAGTACTTC.

The rearrangement links TRBV24-1 to TRBJ2-3; possible D gene TRBD2, 6 bases. V shed 1 base and J shed 1 base, with 11 bases lying between them. Germline lookup yields CDR1 KGHDR and CDR2 SFDVKD. This CDR3 has 16 residues. The CDR3 DNA sequence: TGTGCCACCAGTGATTTAGAGCGGGCGGGCACAGATACGCAGTATTTT. This gives the protein CATSDLERAGTDTQYF.

On this clone itself: Additional DNA sequences in this sample encode the identical CDR3. The J gene is TRBJ2-7, the V gene TRBV5-1; 7 positions match TRBD1. V lost 3 bases to trimming and J lost 1 base; unmatched junction nucleotides: 1. CDR1 and CDR2 from the germline V gene are SGHRS and YFSETQ. This CDR3 has 13 residues. CDR3 amino acids: CASSWGQSYEQYF. The DNA for the CDR3 is TGCGCCAGCAGCTGGGGACAGTCCTACGAGCAGTACTTC.

The rearrangement uses TRBV19 and TRBJ2-7; either TRBD1 or TRBD2 may supply D (7 bases each). The germline V and J ends were trimmed by 4 bases and 3 bases, with 19 bases remaining between them. Germline V gene sequence: CDR1 LNHDA, CDR2 SQIVND (reference sequence). The CDR3 length is 16 residues. This CDR3 is CASSTSRDSGDYEQYF. CDR3 in DNA: TGTGCCAGTAGTACCAGCCGGGACAGCGGGGACTACGAGCAGTACTTC.

J is TRBJ1-1 and V is TRBV29-1; D ambiguous. The CDR3 runs to 12 residues. Germline values: CDR1 SQVTM, CDR2 ANQGSEA. Trimming took off 4 bases at V and 4 bases at J, with 10 bases between the two ends. CDR3 nucleotide sequence: TGCAGCGTTGTCGGTTGGGGCACTGAAGCTTTCTTT. It encodes CSVVGWGTEAFF.

V gene TRBV28 combines with J gene TRBJ1-1, with a tentative D call TRBD1 (5 bases). The CDR3 totals 14 residues. Trimming pared 3 bases from V and 4 bases from J, leaving 12 bases between. Germline loops: CDR1 MDHEN, CDR2 SYDVKM. The DNA for the CDR3 is TGTGCCAGCAGTTTGTACAGGCCATTCACTGAAGCTTTCTTT. This encodes CASSLYRPFTEAFF.

V is TRBV24-1 and J is TRBJ1-2, with D unclear. Trimming cost V 9 bases and J 8 bases, with 12 bases left between them. The CDR3 runs 11 residues. Per germline, CDR1 KGHDR and CDR2 SFDVKD. CDR3 residues: CATEAGGGYTF. The CDR3 bases are TGTGCCACCGAAGCAGGTGGCGGCTACACCTTC.

V gene TRBV7-9 combines with J gene TRBJ2-3; D possibly corresponds to TRBD2 (5 bases). Trimming stripped 3 bases from V and 1 base from J, with 11 bases between. Germline CDR1 reads SEHNR; CDR2 reads FQNEAQ (reference sequence). The CDR3 contains 15 residues. CDR3 sequence (DNA): TGTGCCAGCAGCTTCAGCGGAGAAGGCACAGATACGCAGTATTTT. Encoded protein: CASSFSGEGTDTQYF.

This rearrangement joins TRBV2 to TRBJ2-2, with TRBD2 matching 7 bases. V lost 6 bases, J lost 2 bases, and 3 bases stayed unmatched. The germline CDR1 and CDR2 sequences are SNHLY and FYNNEI. This CDR3 is 14 amino acids long. As DNA, the CDR3 is TGTGCCAGCAGGCGGGAGCGAAACACCGGGGAGCTGTTTTTT. It codes for CASRRERNTGELFF.

The rearrangement links TRBV12-3 or TRBV12-4 to TRBJ2-1; D is unresolved. The CDR3 contains 11 residues. Trimming stripped 6 bases from V and 8 bases from J, with 8 bases between. Here the CDR3 reads CASRYFDEQFF. The CDR3 DNA reads TGTGCCAGCAGGTACTTCGATGAGCAGTTCTTC.

The rearrangement links TRBV30 to TRBJ1-2, with TRBD1 matching 9 bases. The germline CDR1 and CDR2 sequences are GTSNPN and SVGIG (reference sequence). Trimming at V came to 3 bases and at J to 5 bases, leaving 7 bases not matched to a gene. The CDR3 loop spans 14 amino acids. CDR3 region: CAWRRRDRAYGYTF. In nucleotides, the CDR3 is TGTGCCTGGAGGAGACGGGACAGGGCTTATGGCTACACCTTC.

The rearrangement uses TRBV5-1 and TRBJ2-1, with D perhaps matching TRBD2 (6 bases). The V and J ends lost 0 bases and 2 bases respectively, with 9 bases between them. Per germline, CDR1 SGHRS and CDR2 YFSETQ. The CDR3 is 15 residues long. CDR3 sequence reads: CASSLAGVPYNEQFF. As DNA, the CDR3 is TGCGCCAGCAGCTTGGCGGGAGTGCCCTACAATGAGCAGTTCTTC. Supplemented by reference TRBV5-1 and TRBJ2-1, the full variable domain reads KAGVTQTPRYLIKTRGQQVTLSCSPISGHRSVSWYQQTPGQGLQFLFEYFSETQRNKGNFPGRFSGRQFSNSRSEMNVSTLELGDSALYLCASSLAGVPYNEQFFGPGTRLTVL.

The chain carries TRBV11-2 and TRBJ1-6, with D maybe TRBD1 (5 bases). V was shortened by 1 base and J by 7 bases, with 11 bases between the two germline ends. Per the germline V gene, CDR1 is SGHAT and CDR2 is FQNNGV. The CDR3 runs to 15 residues. CDR3 in DNA: TGTGCCAGCAGCTTAGGCGGGGCGATGAATTCACCCCTCCACTTT. Protein: CASSLGGAMNSPLHF.

The gene calls are TRBV12-3 or TRBV12-4 and TRBJ1-1, with D uncertain. The CDR3 spans 13 residues. Trimming took 7 bases from V and 5 from J, leaving 14 bases between them. In DNA form, the CDR3 reads TGTGCCAGCAACCTCCAGCGGACTACTGAAGCTTTCTTT. Amino acid sequence: CASNLQRTTEAFF.

The chain uses TRBV24-1 and TRBJ2-1, with 8 bases that match TRBD2. V lost 4 bases, J lost 4 bases, and 8 bases stayed unmatched. CDR1 KGHDR and CDR2 SFDVKD come from the germline V gene. The CDR3 consists of 16 residues. CDR3 sequence: CATSDPDQRGYNEQFF. The CDR3 DNA follows: TGTGCCACCAGTGACCCGGACCAGCGGGGGTACAATGAGCAGTTCTTC.

The rearrangement joins TRBV5-4 to TRBJ2-1, with TRBD2 matching over 12 bases. Germline V gene data show CDR1 as SGHNT and CDR2 as YYREEE (reference sequence). The CDR3 spans 17 residues. V shed 2 bases and J 8 bases; nucleotides not matched to a gene: 11. CDR3 sequence: CASSFGPSGRARDEQFF. The CDR3 DNA sequence: TGTGCCAGCAGCTTTGGTCCTAGCGGGAGGGCTAGGGATGAGCAGTTCTTC. Looking up the rest from reference TRBV5-4 and TRBJ2-1 gives the full variable domain: ETGVTQSPTHLIKTRGQQVTLRCSSQSGHNTVSWYQQALGQGPQFIFQYYREEENGRGNFPPRFSGLQFPNYSSELNVNALELDDSALYLCASSFGPSGRARDEQFFGPGTRLTVL.

This rearrangement joins TRBV6-5 to TRBJ1-1, with D maybe TRBD1 (5 bases). Germline V gene lookup returns CDR1 MNHEY and CDR2 SVGAGI. The CDR3 length is 16 residues. V lost 4 bases, J lost 3 bases, and 18 bases lay in between. The CDR3 is CASSFYPGQADTEAFF. CDR3 coding DNA: TGTGCCAGCAGTTTTTATCCGGGGCAGGCGGACACTGAAGCTTTCTTT.

The V gene is TRBV19, the J gene TRBJ2-5; 7 bases are shared with TRBD2. The junction had 6 bases not matched to a gene; V was cut back by 3 bases and J by 2 bases. Per germline, CDR1 LNHDA and CDR2 SQIVND (reference sequence). The CDR3 sequence is 15 residues long. CDR3 DNA sequence: TGTGCCAGTAGTATGATCCGGGGGGTTCAAGAGACCCAGTACTTC. Its translation: CASSMIRGVQETQYF.

This rearrangement joins TRBV10-3 to TRBJ2-7; 9 bases match TRBD1. Germline CDR1 and CDR2: ENHRY and SYGVKD. This CDR3 spans 15 amino acids. Trimming cost V 0 bases and J 5 bases; bases outside gene matches: 5. This CDR3 is CAISESTGGSHEQYF. CDR3 coding DNA: TGTGCCATCAGTGAGTCGACAGGGGGATCCCACGAGCAGTACTTC.

The chain has TRBV9 and TRBJ1-1; 8 bases fit TRBD1. CDR1 and CDR2 from the germline V gene are SGDLS and YYNGEE. Trimming at V came to 3 bases and at J to 13 bases, leaving 11 bases not matched to a gene. The CDR3 has 13 amino acids. CDR3 nucleotides: TGTGCCAGCAGCGGGGGGACAGGAGCCGCTAATTTCTTT. Its translation: CASSGGTGAANFF.

The chain uses TRBV11-3 and TRBJ1-1, with 8 bases identical to TRBD1. Germline V gene sequence: CDR1 SGHNT, CDR2 YENEEA. V lost 5 bases, J lost 7 bases, and 3 bases stayed unmatched. The CDR3 length is 12 residues. CDR3 in amino acids: CASSPDRGEAFF. The CDR3 DNA reads as TGTGCCAGCAGCCCCGACAGGGGTGAAGCTTTCTTT.

The V and J genes are TRBV14 and TRBJ2-7, with 16 bases fitting TRBD2. V gave up 4 bases and J gave up 5 bases; unmatched junction bases: 5. This CDR3 is built from 16 residues. Germline values: CDR1 SGHDN, CDR2 FVKESK. The CDR3 DNA is TGTGCCAGCAGCCCCGGGACTAGCGGGAGGGTCCACGAGCAGTACTTC. Translating it yields CASSPGTSGRVHEQYF.

V is TRBV24-1 and J is TRBJ1-2, with TRBD1 matching 7 bases. V lost 4 bases, J lost 7 bases, and 5 bases stayed unmatched. Germline V gene sequence: CDR1 KGHDR, CDR2 SFDVKD. The CDR3 consists of 13 residues. CDR3 DNA: TGTGCCACCAGTGAGACAGGGTCAGGTGGCTACACCTTC. Translated, it gives CATSETGSGGYTF.

This clone was observed a single time. This chain joins TRBV11-1 and TRBJ2-5, with 9 nucleotides matching TRBD1. After removal of 2 bases from V and 5 bases from J, the junction contained 6 bases not matched to a gene. The CDR3 consists of 15 residues. Germline V CDR1 and CDR2: SGHAT, FQDESV (reference sequence). CDR3 region: CASSLWGQGAETQYF. CDR3 sequence (DNA): TGTGCCAGCAGCTTATGGGGACAGGGTGCCGAGACCCAGTACTTC.

The rearrangement links TRBV24-1 to TRBJ1-2; no clear D. The CDR3 has 13 amino acids. Germline V gene data show CDR1 as KGHDR and CDR2 as SFDVKD. V lost 5 bases and J 0 bases, leaving 6 bases between the germline ends. The CDR3 reads CATSVGSNYGYTF. CDR3 bases: TGTGCCACCAGTGTGGGCTCTAACTATGGCTACACCTTC.

This clone was counted only a few times. The J gene is TRBJ1-6, the V gene TRBV18, with D hard to call. Germline CDR1 reads KGHSH; CDR2 reads LQKENI. Trimming took 3 bases from V and 9 from J, leaving 6 bases between them. This CDR3 is 12 amino acids long. The CDR3 reads CASSPAGSPLHF. The CDR3 coding sequence is TGTGCCAGCTCACCTGCCGGTTCACCCCTCCACTTT. The variable domain in full, with the rest retrieved from reference TRBV18 and TRBJ1-6, is NAGVMQNPRHLVRRRGQEARLRCSPMKGHSHVYWYRQLPEEGLKFMVYLQKENIIDESGMPKERFSAEFPKEGPSILRIQQVVRGDSAAYFCASSPAGSPLHFGNGTRLTVT.

The J gene is TRBJ2-7, the V gene TRBV14, with D maybe TRBD2 (6 bases). Trimming shortened V by 3 bases and J by 5 bases, and 17 bases separated the two germline ends. Germline V CDR1 and CDR2: SGHDN, FVKESK. CDR3 length equals 15 residues. CDR3 DNA: TGTGCCAGCAGCCAGATACCCGGGACTGGTAACGAGCAGTACTTC. It codes for CASSQIPGTGNEQYF.

The V and J genes are TRBV10-1 and TRBJ2-2; no reliable D call. CDR1 is WNHNN and CDR2 is SYGVQD in the germline V gene (reference sequence). The CDR3 totals 16 residues. V lost 2 bases, J lost 6 bases, and 16 bases lay in between. CDR3 amino acids: CASSERSDRVAGELFF. The DNA of the CDR3 is TGCGCCAGCAGTGAGAGGAGTGACCGAGTGGCCGGGGAGCTGTTTTTT.

The CDR3 nucleotides are TGCAGTGCTAGTATGGGACAGGGGTTCAATCAGCCCCAGCATTTT. Its translation is CSASMGQGFNQPQHF. This rearrangement joins TRBV20-1 to TRBJ1-5; 10 bases are shared with TRBD1. From germline, CDR1 is DFQATT and CDR2 SNEGSKA (reference sequence). This CDR3 comprises 15 residues. The V and J ends lost 3 bases and 3 bases, in that order; junction bases with no gene match: 5.

The chain joins TRBV28 to TRBJ2-1; TRBD1 agrees at 8 bases. The J segment lost 6 bases and the V segment lost 8 bases, leaving 6 bases of the junction unmatched. CDR1 is MDHEN and CDR2 is SYDVKM in the germline V gene. CDR3 length equals 13 residues. CDR3 sequence: CASGWTGRNEQFF. Here the CDR3 DNA reads TGTGCCAGCGGCTGGACAGGGCGCAATGAGCAGTTCTTC.